This T cell receptor (beta chain) was identified in a study of spatial heterogeneity in lung cancer (dated by TCRdb to the late 2010s). Broadly, across the study: More beta-chain than alpha-chain transcripts were consistently detected, likely reflecting higher beta-chain transcript abundance. In the raw uncorrected reads, each unique combination of TCR and UMI appeared on average more than ten times. In non-small cell lung cancer, the study made a quantitative comparison of TCR alpha and beta repertoires among multiple tumor regions, matched nontumor lung and blood. TCR repertoire features were related to nonsynonymous mutation counts determined by whole-exome sequencing of tumor tissue. At surgery, both alpha and beta chains were TCR-sequenced in fewer than 250 tumor regions, fewer than 85 matched nontumor lung samples and just over 55 PBMC samples. Study-wide conclusions, independent of this receptor: Confirming at a functional level the hypothesis that regional TCRs recognize regional mutations was considered to require additional single-cell paired TCR alpha and beta sequencing. Ubiquitous expanded tumor TCRs were found in blood more often at tumor resection than at routine follow-up.

This clonotype was observed once. The clone's antigen remains unknown. Base qualities are not at hand, and no much larger clone is one base apart. A single read offers scant evidence. For this chain, trimming is 6 bases at the V end and 4 bases at the J end, and the number of junction bases without a gene match is 5. The CDR3 runs 13 residues from the cysteine to the phenylalanine. This entry keeps only the CDR3 DNA: 39 bases, framed from base 1. What this sample's time point label stands for: sample taken at primary tumor resection. Whole RNA extracted from tumor and nontumor lung tissue, or from cryopreserved PBMC samples, was used for TCR sequencing without cell sorting. The donors were 72 patients from the lung TRACERx cohort who had early-stage, untreated non-small cell lung cancer. A patient was chosen for TCR sequencing only when enough RNA was available from at least two tumor regions. Library method: 5' RACE. Sequencing instrument: NextSeq 500. In the TCR library protocol, a unique molecular identifier was attached to each TCR cDNA molecule so that PCR and sequencing errors could be corrected. The published analysis was carried out like this. Decombinator tools were used for TCR identification, UMI-based error correction and CDR3 extraction. TCRs above a frequency of 2 per 1,000, corresponding to the top 1% of the tumor frequency distribution, were defined as expanded. Each repertoire was subsampled 100 times to 5,000 TCRs, after which Renyi diversity was computed with the R vegan package. CDR3 similarity networks were built from amino acid triplet string-kernel similarity, connecting CDR3s with pairwise similarity above 0.82. TCRdb handled the public reads itself, with Q25 trimming in fastp and clone calling in MiXCR, and kept productive beta chains. When rows share a CDR3 protein, they turn into one entry using the most common DNA and genes. Here the V and J calls rest on TCRdb's processing, not on the authors' analysis. The sample yields roughly 100,000 distinct CDR3 sequences; approximately 8.9% were counted once. Around 7% of the sample is taken by the ten largest.

This chain joins TRBV12-3 or TRBV12-4 to TRBJ1-1, with 7 central nucleotides matching TRBD1. The TCR sequence derives from a male donor with early-stage non-small cell lung cancer. Source: PBMCs, taken at surgery. The bases read TGTGCCAGCAGCTCAGCAGGGGGCACTGAAGCTTTCTTT. Its protein product is CASSSAGGTEAFF.